The 2 T cell receptor beta chains listed next were all sequenced from one sample in a study of T cell repertoires in cytomegalovirus infection. TCRdb passed the reads through MiXCR, listing each CDR3 protein once. The data contain 120,000 to 150,000 distinct CDR3 sequences, under 8% of them singletons. The sequenced sample was PBMCs. These receptors all come from a human donor in good health (CMV status not recorded). Some clones in this sample may be carry-over from other donors' samples.

There are many counts of this clonotype. The CDR3 region has the DNA TGTGCCAGCAGCCCCCCGAGGACTGAAGCTTTCTTT. It codes for CASSPPRTEAFF. The rearrangement links TRBV7-9 to TRBJ1-1; D ambiguous. Between the trimmed V and J ends, which lost 5 bases and 5 bases, there was a span of 9 bases. CDR1 SEHNR and CDR2 FQNEAQ come from the germline V gene (reference sequence). The CDR3 runs 12 residues.

This clonotype appeared many times. V and J are TRBV7-3 and TRBJ2-3; 7 nucleotides line up with TRBD2. Germline CDR1 is SGHTA and CDR2 is FQGTGA. V lost 2 bases to trimming and J lost 3 bases; unmatched junction nucleotides: 14. This CDR3 is 18 amino acids long. CDR3 coding DNA: TGTGCCAGCAGCTTATACCCTCGCGGGGGTAAGGGAACAGATACGCAGTATTTT. Its translation: CASSLYPRGGKGTDTQYF.